What follows is one TCR beta chain and its context. The antigen is unknown. Assay: immunoSEQ multiplex PCR; the TCRdb copy retains only in-frame clones and omits some. The sample has around 13,000 clones; 80% to 85% are singletons. Noted time point: recipient sample about 28 days before transplant, after cytoreduction. The sample belongs to a study of T cell clonotyping in hematopoietic cell transplantation. About the research overall: Cytoreduction preceded collection of pretransplant recipient samples.

Overall study results and limits: After transplant, recipient diversity fell while pathologically expanded clonotypes grew through day 180. Without cell sorting, CD4 versus CD8 contributions remain unresolved.

The germline gives CDR1 MNHNY, CDR2 SVGAGI (reference sequence). The CDR3 is made up of 13 amino acids. V was cut by 3 bases and J by 1 base, with 6 bases left in between. The J gene is TRBJ1-1, the V gene TRBV6-6; D not resolved. Sequencing used peripheral blood mononuclear cells, obtained before stem cell transplant. The receptor was derived from a man between 60 and 75 years old with acute myeloid leukemia. Some clones in this sample may be carry-over from other donors' samples. CDR3 sequence: CASSYGQNTEAFF. The CDR3 region has the DNA TGTGCCAGCAGTTATGGGCAGAACACTGAAGCTTTCTTT.